This record concerns one TCR beta chain sequence. Original processing notes: Amplification of reference gene primers was used by the study to estimate nucleated cell counts. Assay: immunoSEQ multiplex PCR; the TCRdb copy retains only in-frame clones and omits some. V and J calls plus clone size are reproduced from that table; the DNA served to infer D and trimming. The sample has a few hundred thousand clones; roughly 90% are singletons. Germline lookup yields CDR1 MDHEN and CDR2 SYDVKM. This CDR3 is built from 15 residues. Trimming removed 4 bases from V and 3 bases from J, with 16 bases in between. The data belong to a study of blood T cell repertoires in COVID-19. Study details: Some COVID-19 samples were acute and others convalescent; all came from the United States, Italy and Spain.

This chain uses TRBV28 with TRBJ2-7; no clear D. Input material: peripheral blood. This clonotype was sampled from a man in his forties or fifties with acute or convalescent COVID-19. CDR3 DNA sequence: TGTGCCAGCAGTTCCCCCCCCCTCAGGTTCTACGAGCAGTACTTC. The encoded protein is CASSSPPLRFYEQYF.